This passage covers 3 T cell receptor beta chains from one sample sequenced in a study of T cell repertoires in aging, cancer and after chemotherapy. The template was genomic DNA from peripheral blood, not RNA. Multiplex touch-down PCR with TRB-A/B primers amplified rearranged V-D-J TRB sequences. TCRdb redid the calling of the multiplex PCR reads with MiXCR, one entry per CDR3 protein. Of under 6,000 distinct CDR3 sequences in the sample, 21% were seen once. The specimen was blood. These receptor sequences come from a human donor with a blood cancer.

This clonotype is medium-sized (0.01 to 0.1%). The chain carries TRBV6-6 and TRBJ1-2, with 7 positions matching TRBD1. The CDR3 is 14 residues long. Germline loops: CDR1 MNHNY, CDR2 SVGAGI (reference sequence). The V segment lost 6 bases and the J segment 2 bases; nucleotides outside the gene matches: 6. The CDR3 nucleotides read TGTGCCAGCAGCCGCCTGGGACAGAACTATGGCTACACCTTC. Translating gives CASSRLGQNYGYTF.

The rearrangement links TRBV2 to TRBJ2-1, with 12 bases that match TRBD2. Germline lookup yields CDR1 SNHLY and CDR2 FYNNEI. CDR3 length: 15 amino acids. V lost 0 bases, J lost 9 bases, and 3 bases stayed unmatched. The CDR3 protein is CASSEAGLAGAEQFF. The CDR3 nucleotides are TGTGCCAGCAGTGAAGCGGGACTAGCGGGTGCTGAGCAGTTCTTC.

This clonotype was counted a few times. The chain employs TRBV5-4 and TRBJ2-7, with 8 bases that match TRBD2. The V gene's germline CDR1 is SGHNT and CDR2 YYREEE (reference sequence). The CDR3 runs to 15 residues. The ends lost 4 bases at V and 0 bases at J; junction bases unmatched: 6. The CDR3 protein is CASSRGGVSSYEQYF. Here the CDR3 DNA reads TGTGCCAGCAGCCGGGGGGGGGTAAGCTCCTACGAGCAGTACTTC.